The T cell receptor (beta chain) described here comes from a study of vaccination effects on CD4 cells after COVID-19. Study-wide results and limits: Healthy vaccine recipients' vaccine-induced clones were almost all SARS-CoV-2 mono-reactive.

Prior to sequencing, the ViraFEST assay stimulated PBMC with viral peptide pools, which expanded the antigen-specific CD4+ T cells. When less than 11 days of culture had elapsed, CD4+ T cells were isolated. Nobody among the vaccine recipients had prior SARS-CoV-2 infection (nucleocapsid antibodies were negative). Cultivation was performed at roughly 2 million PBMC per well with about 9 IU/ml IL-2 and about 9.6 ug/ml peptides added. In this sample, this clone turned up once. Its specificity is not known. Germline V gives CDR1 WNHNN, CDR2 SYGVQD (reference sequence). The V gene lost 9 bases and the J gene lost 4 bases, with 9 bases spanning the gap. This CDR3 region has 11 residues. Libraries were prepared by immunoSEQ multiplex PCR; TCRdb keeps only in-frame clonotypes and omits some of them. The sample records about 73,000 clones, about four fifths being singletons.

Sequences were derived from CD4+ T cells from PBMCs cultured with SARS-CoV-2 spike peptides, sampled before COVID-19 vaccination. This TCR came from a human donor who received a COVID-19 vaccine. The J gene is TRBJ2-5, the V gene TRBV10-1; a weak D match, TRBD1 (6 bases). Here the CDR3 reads CARQGRETQYF. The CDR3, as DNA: TGCGCCAGACAGGGTCGAGAGACCCAGTACTTC.